In this sample, the clone carrying this TCR beta chain turned up a few times. The CDR3 is 11 amino acids. Germline-derived CDR1 and CDR2 are MNHEY and SVGAGI. V was trimmed by 6 bases and J by 8 bases, leaving 10 bases between them. The sample comes from a study of blood T cell repertoires in COVID-19. Study background: The United States, Italy and Spain provided the acute and convalescent COVID-19 samples.

Per the original methods: The assay estimated nucleated cells by amplifying reference gene primers. Sequencing used immunoSEQ multiplex PCR; TCRdb keeps in-frame clones, though not all of them. V and J calls plus clone size are reproduced from that table; the DNA served to infer D and trimming. The sample lists about 110,000 clones, 88% occurring once. The sequenced material came from peripheral blood. The genes are TRBV6-5 and TRBJ1-2; D gene uncertain. The source of this sequence is a man aged 50-59 years with active or convalescent COVID-19. The CDR3 here is CASRLFEGYTF. The DNA for the CDR3 is TGTGCCAGCAGATTATTTGAGGGCTACACCTTC.